A single sample is the source of the 28 T cell receptor beta chains below, sequenced in a study of graft-versus-host responses after intestinal transplantation. Method: immunoSEQ multiplex PCR; TCRdb's copy keeps in-frame clones and lacks some. The table shows just under 65,000 clones, with 90% occurring only once. Their target antigens are unknown. The material was unstimulated CD8+ T cells sorted from spleen or lymph node cells, obtained before transplant. These TCRs come from a human donor who was the organ donor for an intestinal transplant.

The rearrangement links TRBV5-5 to TRBJ2-1, with D perhaps matching TRBD2 (6 bases). The ends were cut back, 1 base at V and 9 bases at J, with 20 bases in the middle. CDR1 and CDR2 from the germline V gene are SGHKS and YYEKEE (reference sequence). The CDR3 covers 16 residues. This CDR3 reads CASSLQGSGLTAEQFF. The CDR3 DNA reads as TGTGCCAGCAGCTTGCAGGGATCGGGACTCACAGCTGAGCAGTTCTTC.

The sample holds a few counts of this clone. The V and J genes are TRBV28 and TRBJ2-7, with D possibly matching TRBD2 (7 bases). V lost 6 bases to trimming and J lost 0 bases, with 15 bases between them. The CDR3 covers 15 residues. The germline V gene encodes CDR1 MDHEN and CDR2 SYDVKM. In DNA, the CDR3 is TGTGCCAGCAGAGACTACAGGGAGGGCTCCTACGAGCAGTACTTC. It yields the protein CASRDYREGSYEQYF.

V and J are TRBV11-1 and TRBJ2-5; 8 bases line up with TRBD2. The germline CDR1 and CDR2 sequences are SGHAT and FQDESV (reference sequence). The V and J ends lost 7 bases and 6 bases, in that order; junction bases with no gene match: 16. This CDR3 comprises 16 residues. The CDR3 nucleotides read TGTGCCAGCACGTTAGGACGGGAGGGCCTACGGCAGACCCAGTACTTC. Protein: CASTLGREGLRQTQYF.

There are a few counts of this clone. V and J are TRBV27 and TRBJ2-7; no reliable D call. Germline values: CDR1 MNHEY, CDR2 SMNVEV (reference sequence). There are 13 residues in the CDR3. With 6 bases removed from V and 2 bases from J, the gap between germline ends came to 11 bases. The CDR3 reads CASRPGMAYEQYF. In DNA, the CDR3 is TGTGCCAGCAGGCCAGGTATGGCCTACGAGCAGTACTTC.

This sequence joins TRBV30 and TRBJ1-1; 7 nucleotides align to TRBD1. This CDR3 is 13 amino acids long. With V trimmed by 4 bases and J by 5 bases, 7 bases remained unmatched. Germline CDR1 reads GTSNPN; CDR2 reads SVGIG (reference sequence). CDR3 DNA: TGTGCCTGGATCAGGGGGGAGTGGACTGAAGCTTTCTTT. It codes for CAWIRGEWTEAFF.

This chain links TRBV7-3 with TRBJ2-1; 8 nucleotides match TRBD2. Germline V gene data show CDR1 as SGHTA and CDR2 as FQGTGA. V was pared by 6 bases and J by 0 bases, with 4 bases of the junction left unmatched. The CDR3 is 15 amino acids. This CDR3 is CASRATSASYNEQFF. The DNA of the CDR3 is TGTGCCAGCAGGGCGACTAGCGCCTCCTACAATGAGCAGTTCTTC. The whole variable domain, filled in from reference TRBV7-3 and TRBJ2-1, reads GAGVSQTPSNKVTEKGKYVELRCDPISGHTALYWYRQSLGQGPEFLIYFQGTGAADDSGLPNDRFFAVRPEGSVSTLKIQRTERGDSAVYLCASRATSASYNEQFFGPGTRLTVL.

The chain is built from TRBV19 and TRBJ2-3; 8 nucleotides match TRBD2. The germline V gene encodes CDR1 LNHDA and CDR2 SQIVND (reference sequence). V dropped 3 bases and J dropped 5; count of bases not matched to a gene: 4. This CDR3 is built from 14 residues. CDR3 amino acids: CASSMFLAGDTQYF. For the CDR3, the DNA is TGTGCCAGTAGTATGTTTCTAGCGGGAGATACGCAGTATTTT.

This chain joins TRBV18 and TRBJ1-5, with D uncertain. The V end was cut by 6 bases, the J end by 7 bases, with 13 bases between. Germline V gives CDR1 KGHSH, CDR2 LQKENI. The CDR3 length is 13 residues. CDR3 residues: CASSPIAGQPQHF. CDR3 coding DNA: TGTGCCAGCTCTCCCATTGCGGGCCAGCCCCAGCATTTT.

CDR3 in amino acids: CASTLGGLNEQFF. CDR3 bases: TGTGCCAGCACCCTGGGTGGGCTCAATGAGCAGTTCTTC. This chain joins TRBV2 and TRBJ2-1, with D hard to call. This CDR3 contains 13 residues. CDR1 and CDR2 from the germline V gene are SNHLY and FYNNEI. The V end lost 7 bases, the J end lost 6 bases, and 13 bases lay between the germline ends.

The V gene is TRBV27, the J gene TRBJ1-1; D perhaps matches TRBD1 (6 bases). Germline CDR1 is MNHEY and CDR2 is SMNVEV (reference sequence). The ends were cut back, 8 bases at V and 3 bases at J, with 13 bases in the middle. This CDR3 region has 13 residues. The DNA for the CDR3 is TGTGCCAGCGGGCATGGACAGCACACTGAAGCTTTCTTT. Its protein product is CASGHGQHTEAFF.

The rearrangement uses TRBV11-2 and TRBJ1-1; a weak D match, TRBD1 (6 bases). V was shortened by 7 bases and J by 5 bases, with 17 bases between the two germline ends. There are 14 residues in the CDR3. Germline-derived CDR1 and CDR2 are SGHAT and FQNNGV. The CDR3 reads CASTSGGAGTEAFF. The DNA of the CDR3 is TGTGCCAGCACCTCGGGGGGCGCGGGTACTGAAGCTTTCTTT. The variable domain in full, completed from reference TRBV11-2 and TRBJ1-1, reads EAGVAQSPRYKIIEKRQSVAFWCNPISGHATLYWYQQILGQGPKLLIQFQNNGVVDDSQLPKDRFSAERLKGVDSTLKIQPAKLEDSAVYLCASTSGGAGTEAFFGQGTRLTVV.

The rearrangement uses TRBV6-6 and TRBJ2-1, with D maybe TRBD2 (7 bases). Trimming shortened V by 3 bases and J by 2 bases, and 14 bases separated the two germline ends. The length of the CDR3 is 16 residues. Germline V gene sequence: CDR1 MNHNY, CDR2 SVGAGI (reference sequence). For the CDR3, the DNA is TGTGCCAGCAGTTATTTCATGGGGGGGCCCTACAATGAGCAGTTCTTC. It codes for CASSYFMGGPYNEQFF.

The CDR3 DNA follows: TGTGCCAGTAGTCCGGGACTGAACATTCAGTACTTC. Translation: CASSPGLNIQYF. The chain uses TRBV19 and TRBJ2-4; D perhaps matches TRBD2 (6 bases). V was cut by 5 bases and J by 7 bases, with 9 bases left in between. The CDR3 runs to 12 residues. Germline-derived CDR1 and CDR2 are LNHDA and SQIVND (reference sequence).

This clone was seen once. V usage is TRBV30 and J usage is TRBJ1-5, with a tentative D call TRBD1 (6 bases). V was shortened by 0 bases and J by 7 bases, with 13 bases between the two germline ends. This CDR3 region has 14 residues. CDR1 GTSNPN and CDR2 SVGIG come from the germline V gene (reference sequence). CDR3 DNA: TGTGCCTGGAGTGTACCAACAGGACAGCAGCCCCAGCATTTT. This encodes CAWSVPTGQQPQHF.

The chain combines TRBV5-8 with TRBJ2-7; D is undetermined. V was shortened by 3 bases and J by 3 bases, with 10 bases between the two germline ends. The V gene's germline CDR1 is SGHTS and CDR2 YDEGEE. This CDR3 is 13 amino acids long. CDR3 in DNA: TGTGCCAGCAGCTATATTGCGGTCTACGAGCAGTACTTC. It encodes CASSYIAVYEQYF.

The chain couples TRBV28 to TRBJ1-2; D unresolved. This CDR3 is 13 amino acids long. The germline V gene encodes CDR1 MDHEN and CDR2 SYDVKM. The germline V and J ends were trimmed by 2 bases and 8 bases, with 12 bases remaining between them. CDR3 coding DNA: TGTGCCAGCAGTTTAGGAGGAGACTGGGGCTACACCTTC. Amino acid sequence: CASSLGGDWGYTF.

The chain has TRBV11-2 and TRBJ2-4, with TRBD2 identical over 7 bases. The CDR3 is 16 residues long. Germline values: CDR1 SGHAT, CDR2 FQNNGV. The V and J ends lost 5 bases and 0 bases, in that order; junction bases with no gene match: 7. The CDR3 DNA reads as TGTGCCAGCAGCCCCCTACGCGGGGGAGCCAAAAACATTCAGTACTTC. It encodes CASSPLRGGAKNIQYF. The whole variable domain, remainder taken from reference TRBV11-2 and TRBJ2-4, is EAGVAQSPRYKIIEKRQSVAFWCNPISGHATLYWYQQILGQGPKLLIQFQNNGVVDDSQLPKDRFSAERLKGVDSTLKIQPAKLEDSAVYLCASSPLRGGAKNIQYFGAGTRLSVL.

CDR3 nucleotide sequence: TGTGCCAGTAGTATAGCGGGAAAAGCCTACGAGCAGTACTTC. Its protein product is CASSIAGKAYEQYF. The V gene is TRBV19, the J gene TRBJ2-7, with TRBD2 as a possible D gene (5 bases). Germline assignment: CDR1 LNHDA and CDR2 SQIVND (reference sequence). V was clipped by 1 base and J by 2 bases, with 9 bases between them. This CDR3 is 14 amino acids long.

V gene TRBV4-3 combines with J gene TRBJ2-4, with TRBD1 matching over 9 bases. The CDR3 has 19 residues. Germline CDR1 is LGHNA and CDR2 is YSLEER. With V trimmed by 4 bases and J by 0 bases, 13 bases remained unmatched. CDR3 protein: CASSPFRPGQGLAKNIQYF. As DNA, the CDR3 is TGCGCCAGCAGCCCCTTCAGGCCGGGACAGGGTCTAGCCAAAAACATTCAGTACTTC.

This chain connects TRBV27 to TRBJ2-1; 7 bases are shared with TRBD2. The germline gives CDR1 MNHEY, CDR2 SMNVEV (reference sequence). J was trimmed by 2 bases and V by 2 bases; bases with no gene match: 6. The CDR3 runs 16 residues. CDR3 nucleotides: TGTGCCAGCAGTTTAAGAGCGGGGACCCCCTACAATGAGCAGTTCTTC. It is translated as CASSLRAGTPYNEQFF.

This rearrangement joins TRBV4-1 to TRBJ2-7, with a weak D call TRBD1 (7 bases). V was shortened by 3 bases and J by 6 bases, with 12 bases between the two germline ends. The CDR3 consists of 13 residues. The germline CDR1 and CDR2 sequences are MGHRA and YSYEKL. The CDR3 DNA follows: TGCGCCAGCAGCCACCCGCAGGGGGGCGAGCAGTACTTC. Translated, it gives CASSHPQGGEQYF.

The chain employs TRBV25-1 and TRBJ1-2; unclear D gene. Germline-derived CDR1 and CDR2 are MGHDK and SYGVNS. The CDR3 contains 11 residues. Deletions cut 5 bases from V and 11 bases from J, with 12 bases between. CDR3 in DNA: TGTGCCAGCAGTCTACTCGAGAGGTACACCTTC. As protein: CASSLLERYTF.

The chain uses TRBV2 and TRBJ1-5; D is perhaps TRBD1 (6 bases). Germline loops: CDR1 SNHLY, CDR2 FYNNEI. Trimming stripped 6 bases from V and 0 bases from J, with 9 bases between. The CDR3 is 14 residues long. The CDR3 bases are TGTGCCAGCAGCATGACAGGTAGCAATCAGCCCCAGCATTTT. Its protein is CASSMTGSNQPQHF.

This rearrangement joins TRBV4-3 to TRBJ2-7, with a weak D call TRBD1 (5 bases). Germline V gene lookup returns CDR1 LGHNA and CDR2 YSLEER. There are 15 residues in the CDR3. The ends were cut back, 0 bases at V and 5 bases at J, with 14 bases in the middle. CDR3: CASSQEGARVHEQYF. The DNA of the CDR3 is TGCGCCAGCAGCCAAGAAGGGGCTAGGGTCCACGAGCAGTACTTC.

V and J are TRBV27 and TRBJ1-3, with 11 bases aligning to TRBD1. CDR1 is MNHEY and CDR2 is SMNVEV in the germline V gene (reference sequence). The length of the CDR3 is 15 residues. V was clipped by 4 bases and J by 3 bases; unmatched bases: 2. The CDR3 DNA is TGTGCCAGCAGTTCGGACAGGGGGCTTGGAAACACCATATATTTT. Its translation: CASSSDRGLGNTIYF.

The chain combines TRBV29-1 with TRBJ2-2; D call uncertain. Germline V lookup: CDR1 SQVTM, CDR2 ANQGSEA. Deletions cut 3 bases from V and 6 bases from J, with 14 bases between. This CDR3 is 14 amino acids long. CDR3 nucleotide sequence: TGCAGCGTTGATTCCCTCGCAGGTCCCGGGGAGCTGTTTTTT. Translation gives CSVDSLAGPGELFF.

J is TRBJ2-1 and V is TRBV6-4, with a tentative D call TRBD2 (6 bases). The V gene's germline CDR1 is MRHNA and CDR2 SNTAGT. The CDR3 is made up of 16 amino acids. V gave up 0 bases and J gave up 3 bases, with 12 bases separating them. The CDR3: CASSDSGGAGYNEQFF. DNA of the CDR3: TGTGCCAGCAGTGACTCGGGGGGAGCAGGCTACAATGAGCAGTTCTTC.

In DNA form, the CDR3 reads TGTGCCAGCAGCTTAGCGGGACAGGGCAGAGAAGCTTTCTTT. Its translation: CASSLAGQGREAFF. The chain combines TRBV11-1 with TRBJ1-1; 9 nucleotides agree with TRBD1. Germline assignment: CDR1 SGHAT and CDR2 FQDESV (reference sequence). V was clipped by 0 bases and J by 8 bases; unmatched bases: 4. The CDR3 covers 14 residues.